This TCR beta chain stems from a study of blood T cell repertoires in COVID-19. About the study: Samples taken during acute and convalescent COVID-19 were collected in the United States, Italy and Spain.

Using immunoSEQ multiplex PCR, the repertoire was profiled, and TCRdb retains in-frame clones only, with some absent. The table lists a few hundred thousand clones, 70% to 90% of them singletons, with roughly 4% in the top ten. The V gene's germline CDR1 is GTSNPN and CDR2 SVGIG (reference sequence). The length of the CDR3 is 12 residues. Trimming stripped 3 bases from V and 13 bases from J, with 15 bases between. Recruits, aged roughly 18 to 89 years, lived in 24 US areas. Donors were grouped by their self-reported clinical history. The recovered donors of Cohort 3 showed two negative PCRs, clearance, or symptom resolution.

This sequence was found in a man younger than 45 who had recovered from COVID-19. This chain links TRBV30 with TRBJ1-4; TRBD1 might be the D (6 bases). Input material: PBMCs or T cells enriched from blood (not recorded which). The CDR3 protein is CAWSLTDSRLFF. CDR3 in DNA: TGTGCCTGGAGCCTCACGGACAGCCGACTGTTTTTT. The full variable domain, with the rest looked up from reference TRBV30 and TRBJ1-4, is SQTIHQWPATLVQPVGSPLSLECTVEGTSNPNLYWYRQAAGRGLQLLFYSVGIGQISSEVPQNLSASRPQDRQFILSSKKLLLSDSGFYLCAWSLTDSRLFFGSGTQLSVL.